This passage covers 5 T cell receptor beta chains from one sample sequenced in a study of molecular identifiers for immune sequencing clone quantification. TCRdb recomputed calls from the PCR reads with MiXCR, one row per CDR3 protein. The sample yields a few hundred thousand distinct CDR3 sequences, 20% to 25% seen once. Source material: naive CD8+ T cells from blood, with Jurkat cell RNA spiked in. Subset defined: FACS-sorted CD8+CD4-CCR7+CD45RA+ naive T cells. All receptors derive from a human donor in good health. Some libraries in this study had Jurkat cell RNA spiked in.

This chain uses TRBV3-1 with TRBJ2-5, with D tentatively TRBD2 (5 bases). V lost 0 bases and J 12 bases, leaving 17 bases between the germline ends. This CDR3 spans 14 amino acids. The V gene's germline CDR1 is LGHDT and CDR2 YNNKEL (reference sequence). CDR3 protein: CASSQEGVAPLEYF. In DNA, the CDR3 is TGTGCCAGCAGCCAAGAAGGTGTAGCGCCGCTCGAGTACTTC.

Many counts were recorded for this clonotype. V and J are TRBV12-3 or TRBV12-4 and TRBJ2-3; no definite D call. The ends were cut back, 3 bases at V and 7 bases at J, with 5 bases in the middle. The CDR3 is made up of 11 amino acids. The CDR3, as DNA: TGTGCCAGCAGTTTGGATTATACGCAGTATTTT. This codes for CASSLDYTQYF.

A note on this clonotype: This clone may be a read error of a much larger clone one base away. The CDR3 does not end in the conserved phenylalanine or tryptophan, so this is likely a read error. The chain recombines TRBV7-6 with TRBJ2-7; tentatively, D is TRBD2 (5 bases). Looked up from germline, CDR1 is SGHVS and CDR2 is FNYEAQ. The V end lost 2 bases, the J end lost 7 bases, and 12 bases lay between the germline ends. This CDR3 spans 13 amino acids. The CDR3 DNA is TGTGCCAGCAGCTTACGGAGGACGGAAGAGCAGTACTCC. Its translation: CASSLRRTEEQYS.

CDR3 region: CASRIGLNAEAFF. CDR3 sequence (DNA): TGTGCCAGTAGGATCGGATTAAACGCTGAAGCTTTCTTT. This rearrangement joins TRBV19 to TRBJ1-1; D is ambiguous. This CDR3 is built from 13 residues. The V and J ends lost 6 bases and 6 bases respectively, with 14 bases between them. Germline V CDR1 and CDR2: LNHDA, SQIVND (reference sequence).

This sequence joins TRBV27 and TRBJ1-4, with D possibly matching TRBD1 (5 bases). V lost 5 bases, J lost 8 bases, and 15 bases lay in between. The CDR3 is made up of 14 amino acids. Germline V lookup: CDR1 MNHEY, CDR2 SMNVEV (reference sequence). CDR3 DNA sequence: TGTGCCAGCAGTACCCCCGGGGGTAACGAAAAACTGTTTTTT. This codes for CASSTPGGNEKLFF.